This T cell receptor beta chain was documented in a study of blood T cell repertoires in COVID-19. As for the study in general: PBMCs, B-cell-depleted T cells, or T cells were the source of the cDNA or gDNA that made up the material.

The assay was immunoSEQ multiplex PCR, and TCRdb's table has in-frame clones only and misses some. The table records some 300,000 clones, 75% to 90% of them present only once. V lost 2 bases, J lost 1 base, and 4 bases stayed unmatched. The CDR3 runs to 17 residues. CDR1 is SGHDT, CDR2 YYEEEE, per germline. The sequencing input was peripheral blood. The chain has TRBV5-6 and TRBJ2-7; 15 bases map to TRBD2. The receptor comes from a woman between 65 and 79 years old with COVID-19, enrolled during active disease. The CDR3 loop is CASSLPGLAGGSYEQYF. The CDR3 DNA reads TGTGCCAGCAGCTTACCGGGACTAGCGGGGGGATCCTACGAGCAGTACTTC.